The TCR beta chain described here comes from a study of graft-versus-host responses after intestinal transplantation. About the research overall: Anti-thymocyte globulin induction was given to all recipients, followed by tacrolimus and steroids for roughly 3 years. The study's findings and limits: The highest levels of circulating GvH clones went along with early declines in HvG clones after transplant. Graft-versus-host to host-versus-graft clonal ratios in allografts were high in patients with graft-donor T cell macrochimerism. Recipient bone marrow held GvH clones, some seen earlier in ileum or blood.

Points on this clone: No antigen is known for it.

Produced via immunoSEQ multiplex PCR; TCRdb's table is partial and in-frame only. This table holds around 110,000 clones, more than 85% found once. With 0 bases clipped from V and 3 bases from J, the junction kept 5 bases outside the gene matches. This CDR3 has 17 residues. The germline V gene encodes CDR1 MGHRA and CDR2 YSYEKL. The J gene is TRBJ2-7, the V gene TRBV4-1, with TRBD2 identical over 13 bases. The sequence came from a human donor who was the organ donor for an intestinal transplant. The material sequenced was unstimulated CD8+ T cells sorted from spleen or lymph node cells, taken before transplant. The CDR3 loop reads CASSQDSGTSGIYEQYF. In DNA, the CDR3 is TGCGCCAGCAGCCAAGATTCTGGGACTAGCGGGATCTACGAGCAGTACTTC.